This entry concerns a single T cell receptor beta chain. Trimming took 4 bases from V and 10 from J, leaving 10 bases between them. CDR3 length: 11 residues. Per the germline V gene, CDR1 is LNHDA and CDR2 is SQIVND (reference sequence). This sample stems from a study of control samples from healthy donors and cancer patients. Some clones are missing from TCRdb's copy, which holds only in-frame ones; the method was immunoSEQ multiplex PCR. The sample has about 120,000 clones; more than 80% are singletons. This chain links TRBV19 with TRBJ1-1; tentatively, D is TRBD1 (5 bases). The specimen was blood. The receptor was derived from a man aged 50 to 60 in good health. In DNA form, the CDR3 reads TGTGCCAGTAGTACTACAGGAGCAGCTTTCTTT. Amino acid sequence: CASSTTGAAFF.